The subject of this entry is one TCR beta chain. V lost 1 base and J 4 bases, leaving 11 bases between the germline ends. The CDR3 contains 15 residues. Germline-derived CDR1 and CDR2 are SEHNR and FQNEAQ (reference sequence). The repertoire was sequenced with immunoSEQ multiplex PCR; TCRdb's copy has only in-frame clones and lacks some. The sample yields about 110,000 clones, approximately 80% seen once. These data belong to a study of blood T cell repertoires in COVID-19. This clonotype originated in a woman aged 55-69 years with acute or convalescent COVID-19. The chain uses TRBV7-9 and TRBJ2-1, with D tentatively TRBD2 (5 bases). Sequencing was carried out using peripheral blood. This CDR3 is CASSLGGQRYNEQFF. DNA for the CDR3: TGTGCCAGCAGCTTAGGAGGGCAGAGGTACAATGAGCAGTTCTTC.